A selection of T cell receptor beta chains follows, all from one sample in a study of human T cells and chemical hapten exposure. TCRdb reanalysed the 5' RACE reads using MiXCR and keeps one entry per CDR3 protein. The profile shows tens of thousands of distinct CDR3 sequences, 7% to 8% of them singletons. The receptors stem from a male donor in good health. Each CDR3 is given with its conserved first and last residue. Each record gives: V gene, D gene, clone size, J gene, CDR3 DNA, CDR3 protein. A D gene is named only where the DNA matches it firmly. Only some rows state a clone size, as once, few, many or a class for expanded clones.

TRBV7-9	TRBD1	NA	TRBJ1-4	TGTGCCAGCAGCTTAGGAAGGGGGCGCGGTGAAAAACTGTTTTTT	CASSLGRGRGEKLFF
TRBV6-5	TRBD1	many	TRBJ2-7	TGTGCCAGCAGTTACGACAGGGGGGACTACGAGCAGTACTTC	CASSYDRGDYEQYF
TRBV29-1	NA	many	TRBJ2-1	TGCAGCGTTGAGCAGGTCTTGAACAATGAGCAGTTCTTC	CSVEQVLNNEQFF
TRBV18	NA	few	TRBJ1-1	TGTGCCAGCTCACCTACCGGGACCCCAATAGTAAGGACTGAAGCTTTCTTT	CASSPTGTPIVRTEAFF
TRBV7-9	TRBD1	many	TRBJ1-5	TGTGCCAGCAGCTTAGGACAGGGTGAGCAGCCCCAGCATTTT	CASSLGQGEQPQHF
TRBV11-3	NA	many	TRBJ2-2	TGTGCCAGCAGTCCCGGGACATATAACACCGGGGAGCTGTTTTTT	CASSPGTYNTGELFF
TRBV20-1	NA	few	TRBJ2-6	TGCAGTGCTAGACCACCTGGTGTCTCTGGGGCCAACGTCCTGACTTTC	CSARPPGVSGANVLTF
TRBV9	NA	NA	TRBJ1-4	TGTGCCAGCAGCGTAGGAAGGGGCAAGACTAATGAAAAACTGTTTTTT	CASSVGRGKTNEKLFF
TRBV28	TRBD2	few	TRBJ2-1	TGTGCCAGCAGTTCACCATCAAACCCTAGCGGGGACTACAATGAGCAGTTCTTC	CASSSPSNPSGDYNEQFF
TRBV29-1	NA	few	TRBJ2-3	TGCAGCGTTGGTGGGGGATTCACAGATACGCAGTATTTT	CSVGGGFTDTQYF
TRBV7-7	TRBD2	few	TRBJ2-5	TGTGCCAGCACCCCCGGGGTAGCGGGGAACCAAGAGACCCAGTACTTC	CASTPGVAGNQETQYF
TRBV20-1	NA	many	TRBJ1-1	TGCAGTGCTAGGACAGGAGGACCTAACACTGAAGCTTTCTTT	CSARTGGPNTEAFF
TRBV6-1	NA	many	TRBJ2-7	TGTGCCAGCAACGAAAAGCAACCGGGACTCTTAGGGTTCCACGAGCAGTACTTC	CASNEKQPGLLGFHEQYF
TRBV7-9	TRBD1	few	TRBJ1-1	TGTGCCGGTCACTCTGACAGGGGCGGGACTGAAGCTTTCTTT	CAGHSDRGGTEAFF
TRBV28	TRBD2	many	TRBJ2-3	TGTGCCAGCAGAGAGAGCGGGAGTACAGATACGCAGTATTTT	CASRESGSTDTQYF
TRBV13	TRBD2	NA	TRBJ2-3	TGTGCCAGCAGCCCCGATGGACTAGCGGGAAGAGATACGCAGTATTTT	CASSPDGLAGRDTQYF
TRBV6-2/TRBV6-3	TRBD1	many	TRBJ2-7	TGTGCCAGCAGTTACTCAAGACAGGGGGCCTCCGAGCAGTACTTC	CASSYSRQGASEQYF
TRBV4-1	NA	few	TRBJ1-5	TGCGCCAGCAGCCAAGAGGGCGGCGGCAATCAGCCCCAGCATTTT	CASSQEGGGNQPQHF
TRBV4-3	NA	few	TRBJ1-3	TGCGCCAGCAGCCAAGATGTATACTCTGGAAACACCATATATTTT	CASSQDVYSGNTIYF
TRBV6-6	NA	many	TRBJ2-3	TGTGCCAGCAGTTACTGGACGTGGGGTAGCACAGATACGCAGTATTTT	CASSYWTWGSTDTQYF
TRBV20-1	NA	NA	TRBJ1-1	TGCAGTGCTAGAGATCAGGGGCCCACTGAAGCTTTCTTT	CSARDQGPTEAFF
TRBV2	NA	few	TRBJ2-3	TGTGCCAGCAGTGGGGACTCGTACCAAACTAGCACAGATACGCAGTATTTT	CASSGDSYQTSTDTQYF
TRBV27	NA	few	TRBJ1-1	TGTGCCAGCAGTATGACTCGGACAAGCACTGAAGCTTTCTTT	CASSMTRTSTEAFF
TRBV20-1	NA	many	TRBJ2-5	TGCAGTGCTAGAAGTAGCAGCGGGCAAGAGACCCAGTACTTC	CSARSSSGQETQYF
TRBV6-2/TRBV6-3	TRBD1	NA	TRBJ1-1	TGTGCCAGCGTATTTTTCTCCGGGACAGGGCAGAACACTGAAGCTTTCTTT	CASVFFSGTGQNTEAFF
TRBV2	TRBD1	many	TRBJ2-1	TGTGCCAGCTCGACAGGGGGCGCGTCCAATGAGCAGTTCTTC	CASSTGGASNEQFF
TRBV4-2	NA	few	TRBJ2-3	TGTGCCAGCAGCCAAGATCACCGGGCTGGTAGCACAGATACGCAGTATTTT	CASSQDHRAGSTDTQYF
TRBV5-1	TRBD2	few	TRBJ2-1	TGCGCCAGCAGCTTGGGGCCTAGCGGTTTGGATGAGCAGTTCTTC	CASSLGPSGLDEQFF
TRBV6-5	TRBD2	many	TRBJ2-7	TGTGCCAGCAGTCCCCCGGGACTAGCGAACTACGAGCAGTACTTC	CASSPPGLANYEQYF
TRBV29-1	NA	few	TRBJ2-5	TGCAGCGTTGAAGGACTAAGGGCAGGGCACGGCGAGACCCAGTACTTC	CSVEGLRAGHGETQYF
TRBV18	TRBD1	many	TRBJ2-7	TGTGCCAGCTCGCAGCGGAGTGAATTGGGACAGGCGTTTTACGAGCAGTACTTC	CASSQRSELGQAFYEQYF
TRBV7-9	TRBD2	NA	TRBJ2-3	TGTGCCAGCAGCTTAGTGCTAGCGGGAGTATTGGATACGCAGTATTTT	CASSLVLAGVLDTQYF
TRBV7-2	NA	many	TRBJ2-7	TGTGCCAGCAGCCCACCGGGGGCACGCAACGAGCAGTACTTC	CASSPPGARNEQYF
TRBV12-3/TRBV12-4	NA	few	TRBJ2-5	TGTGCCAGCCTGCGTTGGGGCGGGGAGACCCAGTACTTC	CASLRWGGETQYF
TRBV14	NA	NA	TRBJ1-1	TGTGCCAGCAGCCAGCGAGTCGTGACGCCTCTTGAAGCTTTCTTT	CASSQRVVTPLEAFF
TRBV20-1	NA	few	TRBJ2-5	TGCAGTGCTAGGTCCTTCCTGAGGACAGCGGAAGAGACCCAGTACTTC	CSARSFLRTAEETQYF
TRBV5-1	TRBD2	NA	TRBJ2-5	TGCGCCAGCAGCTTGGGACGGTCGGGAGGGCCGAAGACCCAGTACTTC	CASSLGRSGGPKTQYF
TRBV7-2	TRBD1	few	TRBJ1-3	TGTGCCAGCACCCTGACAGGGGGCGGAAACACCATATATTTT	CASTLTGGGNTIYF
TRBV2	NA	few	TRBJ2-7	TGTGCCAGCAGTCGGGGACGGTTACCGGAGGACGAGCAGTACTTC	CASSRGRLPEDEQYF
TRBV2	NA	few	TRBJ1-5	TGTGCCAGCAGTCCCCTGGGGGGTGAGAGTCAGCCCCAGCATTTT	CASSPLGGESQPQHF
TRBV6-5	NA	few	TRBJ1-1	TGTGCCAGCAGTTACGTGCAAGGCGGGAGGGCTTTCTTT	CASSYVQGGRAFF